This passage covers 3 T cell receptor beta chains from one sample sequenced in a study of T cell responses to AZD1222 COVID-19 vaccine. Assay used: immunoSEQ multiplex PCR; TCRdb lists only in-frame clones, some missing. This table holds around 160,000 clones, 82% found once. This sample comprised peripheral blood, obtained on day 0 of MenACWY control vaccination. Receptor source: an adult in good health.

CDR3 bases: TGTGCCAGCAGGTGGGACAGGGAGGGCTACACCTTC. Protein sequence: CASRWDREGYTF. J is TRBJ1-2 and V is TRBV2; 9 nucleotides line up with TRBD1. The germline V gene has CDR1 SNHLY and CDR2 FYNNEI. J lost 8 bases, V lost 6 bases, and 4 bases had no gene match. The CDR3 is 12 amino acids.

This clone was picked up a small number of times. The CDR3 DNA is TGTGCCAGCAGCTTGCCAGCGGGGGGCAACTACGAGCAGTACTTC. Protein sequence: CASSLPAGGNYEQYF. The chain carries TRBV7-2 and TRBJ2-7; TRBD2 matches 9 bases. Germline CDR1 is SGHTA and CDR2 is FQGNSA. There are 15 residues in the CDR3. V shed 3 bases and J 3 bases; nucleotides not matched to a gene: 6.

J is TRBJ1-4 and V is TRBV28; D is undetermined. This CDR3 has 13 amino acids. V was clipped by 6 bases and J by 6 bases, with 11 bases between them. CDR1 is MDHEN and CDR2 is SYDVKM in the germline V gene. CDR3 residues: CASSRGTDEKLFF. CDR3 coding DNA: TGTGCCAGCAGCCGGGGAACGGATGAAAAACTGTTTTTT.